This TCR beta chain was recovered during a study of vaccination effects on CD4 cells after COVID-19. Study-level results: Cross-reaction with common cold coronaviruses was seen in only 1 of 255 vaccine-induced clones from healthy vaccinees. The authors studied few convalescent patients and collected no early post-infection timepoints.

As for this clone: Its antigen is unknown.

Method: immunoSEQ multiplex PCR; TCRdb's copy keeps in-frame clones and lacks some. The sample has roughly 30,000 clones; about four fifths are singletons. Prior to sequencing, the ViraFEST assay stimulated PBMC with viral peptide pools, which expanded the antigen-specific CD4+ T cells. Cells that had been cultured for 10 days were the source of isolated CD4+ T cells. Vaccinees lacked prior SARS-CoV-2 infection and tested negative for nucleocapsid antibodies. At days 3 and 7, half of the medium was exchanged for IL-2 medium. CDR3 size: 14 residues. V was cut by 1 base and J by 10 bases, with 17 bases left in between. Per the germline V gene, CDR1 is SGHRS and CDR2 is YFSETQ.

The sequence derives from a human donor who received a COVID-19 vaccine. The starting material was CD4+ T cells from PBMCs cultured with SARS-CoV-2 spike peptides, obtained before COVID-19 vaccination. The J gene is TRBJ1-1, the V gene TRBV5-1; D possibly corresponds to TRBD1 (6 bases). The CDR3 nucleotides are TGCGCCAGCAGCTTGTCCCCAGGGGCGAGTGGAGCTTTCTTT. Translation gives CASSLSPGASGAFF.